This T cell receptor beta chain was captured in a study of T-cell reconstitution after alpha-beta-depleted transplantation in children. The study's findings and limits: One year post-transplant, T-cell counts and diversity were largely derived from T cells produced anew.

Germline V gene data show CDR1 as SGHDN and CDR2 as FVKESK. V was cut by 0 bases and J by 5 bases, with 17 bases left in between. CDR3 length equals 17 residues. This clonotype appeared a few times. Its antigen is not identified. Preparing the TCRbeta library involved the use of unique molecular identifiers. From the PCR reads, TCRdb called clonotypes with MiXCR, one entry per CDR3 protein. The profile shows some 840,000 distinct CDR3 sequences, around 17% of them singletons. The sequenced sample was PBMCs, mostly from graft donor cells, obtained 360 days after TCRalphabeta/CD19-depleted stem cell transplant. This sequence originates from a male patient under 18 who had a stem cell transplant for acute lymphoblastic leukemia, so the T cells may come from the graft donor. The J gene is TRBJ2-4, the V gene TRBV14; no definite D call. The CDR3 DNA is TGTGCCAGCAGCCAAGATCTATGGGTAGCAGGCGAAAACATTCAGTACTTC. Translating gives CASSQDLWVAGENIQYF.